The 16 T cell receptor beta chains below come from one sample, sequenced in a study of spatial heterogeneity in lung cancer. TCRdb called the 5' RACE reads again in MiXCR, with one record for every CDR3 protein. The data show some 20,000 distinct CDR3 sequences, with 3% to 3.5% seen just once and more than 25% held by the top ten. Time point indicated: sample taken at primary tumor resection. The sequences come from PBMCs, collected at surgery. The receptors were gathered from a female donor with early-stage non-small cell lung cancer.

This clonotype has ten or more counts. This chain joins TRBV19 and TRBJ2-3; D is ambiguous. CDR3 length: 13 residues. Germline values: CDR1 LNHDA, CDR2 SQIVND (reference sequence). The V end lost 1 base, the J end lost 6 bases, and 8 bases lay between the germline ends. This CDR3 reads CASSIVATDTQYF. In DNA, the CDR3 is TGTGCCAGTAGTATAGTGGCGACGGATACGCAGTATTTT.

The chain recombines TRBV7-9 with TRBJ2-3; 13 bases are a match to TRBD2. V shed 0 bases, J shed 7 bases, and the junction held 4 bases outside the gene matches. The germline gives CDR1 SEHNR, CDR2 FQNEAQ (reference sequence). CDR3 length: 16 residues. The CDR3 coding sequence is TGTGCCAGCAGCTTAGCGAGGGGACTAGCGGGACATACGCAGTATTTT. Its translation: CASSLARGLAGHTQYF.

This clonotype was picked up many times. The J gene is TRBJ2-2, the V gene TRBV4-1; maybe TRBD2 (5 bases). Germline CDR1 is MGHRA and CDR2 is YSYEKL. This CDR3 spans 16 amino acids. The V end was cut by 4 bases, the J end by 7 bases, with 19 bases between. CDR3 nucleotides: TGCGCCAGCAGCCCTGGGAGCCACGTAACGATCGGGGAGCTGTTTTTT. As protein: CASSPGSHVTIGELFF.

This clonotype was detected many times. This CDR3 is CASSIEGASGHTGELFF. Written as DNA, the CDR3 is TGTGCCAGTAGTATAGAAGGTGCTAGCGGTCACACCGGGGAGCTGTTTTTT. The chain is built from TRBV19 and TRBJ2-2; 7 bases align to TRBD2. The germline CDR1 and CDR2 sequences are LNHDA and SQIVND (reference sequence). Germline trimming cut 0 bases from V and 3 bases from J; bases unmatched to any gene: 7. There are 17 residues in the CDR3.

This clonotype was seen more than once but under ten times. The chain is built from TRBV6-1 and TRBJ1-1; D might be TRBD1 (6 bases). V was clipped by 0 bases and J by 2 bases, with 13 bases between them. The CDR3 covers 16 residues. Germline lookup yields CDR1 MNHNS and CDR2 SASEGT. The CDR3 sequence is CASSEAGQLRNTEAFF. The CDR3, as DNA: TGTGCCAGCAGTGAAGCCGGACAGCTCCGAAACACTGAAGCTTTCTTT.

The table lists this clonotype with many counts. V is TRBV4-1 and J is TRBJ1-4; the D gene is possibly TRBD1 (5 bases). Trimming removed 4 bases at V and 4 bases at J, with 13 bases between. This CDR3 comprises 15 residues. The germline V gene encodes CDR1 MGHRA and CDR2 YSYEKL. In DNA, the CDR3 is TGCGCCAGCAGCCGGACCGGGACTTTTAATGAAAAACTGTTTTTT. It specifies CASSRTGTFNEKLFF.

At least ten counts were recorded for this clonotype. V usage is TRBV20-1 and J usage is TRBJ2-1, with 13 bases aligning to TRBD2. Germline loops: CDR1 DFQATT, CDR2 SNEGSKA (reference sequence). The CDR3 extends over 13 amino acids. V lost 6 bases and J lost 7; bases outside the gene matches: 3. The CDR3 sequence is CSATGLAGNEQFF. The CDR3 nucleotides read TGCAGTGCCACGGGACTAGCGGGGAATGAGCAGTTCTTC.

Only a few counts were recorded for this clonotype. V and J are TRBV11-3 and TRBJ2-1; 11 bases are a match to TRBD2. The CDR3 is 17 residues long. Germline V CDR1 and CDR2: SGHNT, YENEEA. V lost 5 bases to trimming and J lost 8 bases; unmatched junction nucleotides: 14. CDR3 residues: CASSPGLAGGPEDEQFF. The CDR3 DNA reads TGTGCCAGCAGCCCGGGATTAGCGGGAGGGCCCGAGGATGAGCAGTTCTTC.

This clonotype was seen ten or more times. This chain uses TRBV20-1 with TRBJ2-1; D not certain. Germline V CDR1 and CDR2: DFQATT, SNEGSKA (reference sequence). This CDR3 contains 13 residues. Trimming pared 3 bases from V and 0 bases from J, leaving 6 bases between. The CDR3 loop is CSASPSSYNEQFF. CDR3 nucleotides: TGCAGTGCTAGCCCCAGCTCCTACAATGAGCAGTTCTTC.

The sample holds many counts of this clonotype. The chain employs TRBV6-5 and TRBJ2-7, with D perhaps TRBD1 (6 bases). V was pared by 2 bases and J by 4 bases, with 9 bases between. Germline CDR1 reads MNHEY; CDR2 reads SVGAGI. The CDR3 spans 13 residues. CDR3 DNA sequence: TGTGCCAGCAGTTACACAGGGTCTTACGAGCAGTACTTC. Translated, it gives CASSYTGSYEQYF.

This clonotype has ten or more counts. V gene TRBV7-9 combines with J gene TRBJ2-1, with 7 bases lining up with TRBD2. The CDR3 has 15 amino acids. Losses at the gene ends were 3 bases for V and 8 bases for J; bases not matched to a gene: 10. CDR1 SEHNR and CDR2 FQNEAQ come from the germline V gene (reference sequence). The CDR3 region is CASSFSGEGPHEQFF. In DNA form, the CDR3 reads TGTGCCAGCAGCTTTTCGGGGGAGGGGCCGCATGAGCAGTTCTTC.

This clonotype was counted ten times or more. The chain joins TRBV20-1 to TRBJ1-2; perhaps TRBD1 as D (6 bases). The germline CDR1 and CDR2 sequences are DFQATT and SNEGSKA (reference sequence). CDR3 length: 15 residues. Between the trimmed V and J ends, which lost 0 bases and 4 bases, there was a span of 15 bases. Here the CDR3 reads CSARDPVGHLYGYTF. For the CDR3, the DNA is TGCAGTGCTAGAGATCCTGTGGGACACCTCTATGGCTACACCTTC.

This clonotype has at least ten counts. The chain combines TRBV20-1 with TRBJ2-3; the D call may be TRBD1 or TRBD2 (6 bases each). V was clipped by 0 bases and J by 3 bases, with 13 bases between them. The CDR3 is 15 residues long. The germline V gene has CDR1 DFQATT and CDR2 SNEGSKA (reference sequence). The CDR3: CSARDPGGATDTQYF. The CDR3, as DNA: TGCAGTGCTAGAGATCCCGGGGGCGCGACAGATACGCAGTATTTT.

This clonotype was seen repeatedly, ten times or more. The chain is built from TRBV9 and TRBJ2-3; maybe TRBD2 (6 bases). Germline-derived CDR1 and CDR2 are SGDLS and YYNGEE. The CDR3 runs 15 residues. Deletions cut 2 bases from V and 2 bases from J, with 12 bases between. Here the CDR3 reads CASSVEGGATDTQYF. In nucleotides, the CDR3 is TGTGCCAGCAGCGTGGAGGGAGGTGCCACAGATACGCAGTATTTT.

This chain uses TRBV24-1 with TRBJ2-2; maybe TRBD2 (6 bases). Trimming took 5 bases from V and 4 from J, leaving 22 bases between them. CDR3 length equals 18 residues. Germline CDR1 KGHDR, CDR2 SFDVKD. The CDR3 bases are TGTGCCACCAGTGGCGCTAGCGCGAAGATGGGAAGCACCGGGGAGCTGTTTTTT. This sequence encodes CATSGASAKMGSTGELFF.

This clonotype occurred many times. The rearrangement joins TRBV10-3 to TRBJ2-5, with 11 bases aligning to TRBD2. The J segment lost 2 bases and the V segment lost 5 bases, leaving 1 base of the junction unmatched. The CDR3 has 14 residues. From germline, CDR1 is ENHRY and CDR2 SYGVKD. The CDR3 reads CAISLAGGQETQYF. The CDR3 nucleotides read TGTGCCATCAGTTTAGCGGGAGGGCAAGAGACCCAGTACTTC.